The 11 T cell receptor beta chains presented below share a single source sample, sequenced in a study of cytomegalovirus exposure and HLA in healthy donors. The PCR employed 60 Vbeta primers together with 13 Jbeta primers. TCRdb's copy holds only in-frame clones and misses some; the assay was immunoSEQ multiplex PCR. Of roughly 150,000 clones in the sample, approximately 62% were seen once. The sequenced sample consisted of PBMCs. The receptors were gathered from a human donor in good health.

The J gene is TRBJ2-4, the V gene TRBV4-1, with 15 nucleotides matching TRBD2. This CDR3 region has 17 residues. The ends lost 4 bases at V and 6 bases at J; junction bases unmatched: 7. Germline-derived CDR1 and CDR2 are MGHRA and YSYEKL. CDR3 coding DNA: TGCGCCAGCAGCCCGGGACTAGCGGGAGGACAACGAAACATTCAGTACTTC. It codes for CASSPGLAGGQRNIQYF.

The rearrangement uses TRBV9 and TRBJ2-1; 7 bases line up with TRBD2. This CDR3 is 15 amino acids long. With V trimmed by 4 bases and J by 10 bases, 14 bases remained unmatched. CDR1 is SGDLS, CDR2 YYNGEE, per germline. In nucleotides, the CDR3 is TGTGCCAGCAGCACACCGGGCCTAGCAGCGGGGGAGCAGTTCTTC. This gives the protein CASSTPGLAAGEQFF.

The chain links TRBV7-9 to TRBJ2-7; the D gene is possibly TRBD1 (6 bases). V lost 5 bases and J 5 bases, leaving 16 bases between the germline ends. Germline CDR1 and CDR2: SEHNR and FQNEAQ (reference sequence). The CDR3 is 14 residues long. CDR3 loop: CASSAYRVGNEQYF. The CDR3 coding sequence is TGTGCCAGCAGCGCCTACAGGGTTGGGAACGAGCAGTACTTC.

Note on this clone: A junction end diverges from the germline sequence, so it may reflect a read error. CDR3 sequence reads: CASSLGVRGAGETQYF. The CDR3 nucleotides read TGTGCTAGCAGCTTAGGAGTTCGGGGGGCAGGGGAGACCCAGTACTTC. The rearrangement uses TRBV7-7 and TRBJ2-5, with TRBD2 as a possible D gene (7 bases). The CDR3 is 16 amino acids. Per germline, CDR1 SSHAT and CDR2 FNYEAQ (reference sequence).

The V and J genes are TRBV5-1 and TRBJ2-7; 8 nucleotides align to TRBD2. The J segment lost 1 base and the V segment lost 3 bases, leaving 9 bases of the junction unmatched. The germline gives CDR1 SGHRS, CDR2 YFSETQ. The CDR3 runs 16 residues. The CDR3 protein is CASSSRGGPDSYEQYF. The CDR3 nucleotides are TGCGCCAGCAGCTCTCGGGGGGGGCCCGATTCCTACGAGCAGTACTTC.

The rearrangement uses TRBV7-9 and TRBJ2-3; maybe TRBD2 (6 bases). The ends were cut back, 3 bases at V and 2 bases at J, with 15 bases in the middle. The germline V gene has CDR1 SEHNR and CDR2 FQNEAQ (reference sequence). There are 16 residues in the CDR3. CDR3 residues: CASSFRGTLNTDTQYF. As DNA, the CDR3 is TGTGCCAGCAGCTTTCGCGGGACTCTGAACACAGATACGCAGTATTTT.

The chain couples TRBV18 to TRBJ2-6; tentative D call: TRBD1 (5 bases). Trimming left V 0 bases short and J 0 bases short, with 12 bases between. The germline CDR1 and CDR2 sequences are KGHSH and LQKENI. This CDR3 spans 18 amino acids. This chain's CDR3 is CASSPPGADSSGANVLTF. The CDR3 nucleotides are TGTGCCAGCTCACCACCGGGCGCTGACAGCTCTGGGGCCAACGTCCTGACTTTC.

CDR3 in amino acids: CASSPGRAVSYNEQFF. CDR3 DNA sequence: TGTGCCAGCAGCCCCGGGAGGGCCGTATCCTACAATGAGCAGTTCTTC. J is TRBJ2-1 and V is TRBV5-6; 8 nucleotides agree with TRBD2. J gave up 1 base and V 4 bases, and 7 bases lay outside the gene matches. The CDR3 runs 16 residues. Germline V gene sequence: CDR1 SGHDT, CDR2 YYEEEE.

The CDR3 bases are TGCGCCAGCAGTGAGGGGACTAGCGGGGACTTTGTGAATGAGCAGTTCTTC. Amino acids: CASSEGTSGDFVNEQFF. This chain uses TRBV10-1 with TRBJ2-1; 13 nucleotides agree with TRBD2. Germline-derived CDR1 and CDR2 are WNHNN and SYGVQD (reference sequence). The CDR3 is made up of 17 amino acids. V lost 2 bases and J lost 7; bases outside the gene matches: 8.

This clone came up a few times. The chain is built from TRBV12-5 and TRBJ2-7; 8 bases line up with TRBD2. Losses at the gene ends were 8 bases for V and 2 bases for J; bases not matched to a gene: 8. The CDR3 totals 14 residues. The germline V gene encodes CDR1 LGHNT and CDR2 FRNRAP. CDR3 coding DNA: TGTGCTAGTACCACGGGAGGGCCACCCTACGAGCAGTACTTC. As protein: CASTTGGPPYEQYF.

This clone was recorded a few times. V is TRBV27 and J is TRBJ1-1; D not certain. The V end was cut by 7 bases, the J end by 5 bases, with 20 bases between. Germline values: CDR1 MNHEY, CDR2 SMNVEV (reference sequence). This CDR3 spans 15 amino acids. The CDR3 sequence: CASTYMAGVATEAFF. CDR3 bases: TGTGCCAGCACCTATATGGCCGGGGTGGCGACTGAAGCTTTCTTT.